The 15 T cell receptor beta chains listed next were all sequenced from one sample in a study of cytomegalovirus exposure and HLA in healthy donors. The study ran its PCR with 60 Vbeta and 13 Jbeta primers. Using immunoSEQ multiplex PCR, the repertoire was profiled, and TCRdb retains in-frame clones only, with some absent. The table records about 120,000 clones, 77% of them present only once. The sample consisted of PBMCs. These TCRs come from a man aged 18 to 30 in good health and CMV-seropositive.

This clone came up a few times. The J gene is TRBJ1-1, the V gene TRBV21-1. TRBV21-1 is a known pseudogene. This CDR3 spans 14 amino acids. CDR3 in amino acids: CASSPEESRGEAFF. CDR3 DNA sequence: TGTGCCAGCAGCCCGGAAGAGTCCCGAGGGGAAGCTTTCTTT.

This clone has a handful of counts. The J gene is TRBJ2-7, the V gene TRBV5-5, with a tentative D call TRBD1 (5 bases). The CDR3 runs 16 residues. Germline assignment: CDR1 SGHKS and CDR2 YYEKEE (reference sequence). V was trimmed by 4 bases and J by 1 base, leaving 18 bases between them. CDR3 region: CASSHLGSGQSYEQYF. In nucleotides, the CDR3 is TGTGCCAGCAGCCATCTCGGATCAGGGCAATCCTACGAGCAGTACTTC.

The chain combines TRBV10-2 with TRBJ1-2, with a tentative D call TRBD1 (5 bases). Germline V gene data show CDR1 as WSHSY and CDR2 as SAAADI. Trimming took 6 bases from V and 0 from J, leaving 8 bases between them. The CDR3 covers 13 residues. The chain's CDR3 is CASRRGSNYGYTF. The DNA of the CDR3 is TGCGCCAGCAGAAGGGGATCTAACTATGGCTACACCTTC.

V usage is TRBV2 and J usage is TRBJ1-5, with a weak D call TRBD1 (5 bases). The CDR3 runs to 14 residues. V lost 6 bases to trimming and J lost 4 bases, with 13 bases between them. Germline V CDR1 and CDR2: SNHLY, FYNNEI. CDR3 loop: CASRGMTENQPQHF. CDR3 bases: TGTGCCAGCAGGGGAATGACAGAAAATCAGCCCCAGCATTTT. Full variable domain (remainder filled in from reference TRBV2 and TRBJ1-5): EPEVTQTPSHQVTQMGQEVILRCVPISNHLYFYWYRQILGQKVEFLVSFYNNEISEKSEIFDDQFSVERPDGSNFTLKIRSTKLEDSAMYFCASRGMTENQPQHFGDGTRLSIL.

The chain joins TRBV7-2 to TRBJ2-7; TRBD1 agrees at 9 bases. This CDR3 contains 15 residues. Trimming at V came to 4 bases and at J to 5 bases, leaving 9 bases not matched to a gene. Looked up from germline, CDR1 is SGHTA and CDR2 is FQGNSA. The CDR3 coding sequence is TGTGCCAGCAGCTCAACAGCAGGACAGGGGAACGAGCAGTACTTC. It is translated as CASSSTAGQGNEQYF.

V gene TRBV6-6 combines with J gene TRBJ2-7; TRBD2 aligns across 13 bases. V was clipped by 4 bases and J by 5 bases; unmatched bases: 2. Germline V gene data show CDR1 as MNHNY and CDR2 as SVGAGI (reference sequence). The CDR3 is 14 amino acids. The CDR3 bases are TGTGCCAGCAGTTTAACTAGCGGGAGGGACGAGCAGTACTTC. Translated, it gives CASSLTSGRDEQYF.

This sequence joins TRBV6-5 and TRBJ1-2, with TRBD1 matching 9 bases. The V segment lost 0 bases and the J segment 5 bases; nucleotides outside the gene matches: 7. The V gene's germline CDR1 is MNHEY and CDR2 SVGAGI. The CDR3 extends over 16 amino acids. CDR3 loop: CASSYSSGQGKYGYTF. The CDR3 region has the DNA TGTGCCAGCAGTTACTCCTCCGGACAGGGGAAGTATGGCTACACCTTC.

This clone appeared a few times. CDR3 sequence: CATSTKGARGYTF. The DNA for the CDR3 is TGTGCCACCAGCACAAAGGGGGCCCGGGGCTACACCTTC. V gene TRBV15 combines with J gene TRBJ1-2; 7 bases agree with TRBD1. The length of the CDR3 is 13 residues. CDR1 is LNHNV and CDR2 is YYDKDF in the germline V gene (reference sequence). The V gene end was trimmed by 4 bases and the J gene end by 8 bases; junction bases not matched to a gene: 7.

As for this clone: Other DNA sequences in this specimen translate into the identical CDR3. DNA for the CDR3: TGTGCCAGCAGCTCGGAGCCGAGCTCTGGAAACACCATATATTTT. Translated, it gives CASSSEPSSGNTIYF. The rearrangement joins TRBV7-6 to TRBJ1-3; D is undetermined. Germline CDR1 SGHVS, CDR2 FNYEAQ. The CDR3 spans 15 residues. Deletions cut 4 bases from V and 0 bases from J, with 10 bases between.

This clone occurred once. The gene calls are TRBV27 and TRBJ2-1, with 11 positions matching TRBD2. V trimming: 6 bases; J trimming: 0 bases; junction bases outside the gene matches: 4. Germline V lookup: CDR1 MNHEY, CDR2 SMNVEV (reference sequence). The CDR3 spans 16 residues. The CDR3 bases are TGTGCCAGCAGCCGACTAGCGGGGTACTCCTACAATGAGCAGTTCTTC. This codes for CASSRLAGYSYNEQFF.

V gene TRBV9 combines with J gene TRBJ2-2; 16 nucleotides align to TRBD2. Germline-derived CDR1 and CDR2 are SGDLS and YYNGEE. The CDR3 loop spans 18 amino acids. V lost 5 bases to trimming and J lost 4 bases; unmatched junction nucleotides: 8. The CDR3 here is CASRPGLAGGLGTGELFF. Here the CDR3 DNA reads TGTGCCAGCAGGCCGGGACTAGCGGGGGGGCTTGGCACCGGGGAGCTGTTTTTT.

The rearrangement uses TRBV10-3 and TRBJ2-5; D is ambiguous. The ends were cut back, 0 bases at V and 3 bases at J, with 5 bases in the middle. Germline loops: CDR1 ENHRY, CDR2 SYGVKD. The length of the CDR3 is 13 residues. Here the CDR3 reads CAISESAEETQYF. For the CDR3, the DNA is TGTGCCATCAGTGAGTCGGCAGAAGAGACCCAGTACTTC.

The chain employs TRBV19 and TRBJ2-7; possibly TRBD1 for D (5 bases). V shed 8 bases and J shed 7 bases, with 18 bases lying between them. CDR1 is LNHDA and CDR2 is SQIVND in the germline V gene (reference sequence). CDR3 length: 13 amino acids. The DNA for the CDR3 is TGTGCCAGTGGCCGGCAGGGTGAGAAAGAGCAGTACTTC. Translated: CASGRQGEKEQYF.

The J gene is TRBJ2-1, the V gene TRBV5-5; D possibly corresponds to TRBD1 (6 bases). V shed 0 bases and J shed 0 bases, with 13 bases lying between them. Germline CDR1 and CDR2: SGHKS and YYEKEE (reference sequence). This CDR3 has 17 residues. In nucleotides, the CDR3 is TGTGCCAGCAGCTTGGCTTCAGGACAGAGCTCCTACAATGAGCAGTTCTTC. Its translation: CASSLASGQSSYNEQFF.

This clone was observed a handful of times. The chain employs TRBV11-2 and TRBJ1-2; 8 bases align to TRBD1. The CDR3 covers 19 residues. After removal of 1 base from V and 4 bases from J, the junction contained 17 bases not matched to a gene. Germline V gives CDR1 SGHAT, CDR2 FQNNGV. Here the CDR3 reads CASSLAPGQEQFGTYGYTF. The CDR3 region has the DNA TGTGCCAGCAGCTTAGCTCCGGGACAGGAGCAGTTCGGGACCTATGGCTACACCTTC.